This record looks at one T cell receptor beta chain sequence and its context. The antigen it binds to is not known. There are no base qualities to consult, and no much larger clone falls within one base. The method behind the library was PCR. The instrument given in TCRdb is NextSeq 500. Bulk TCR libraries were prepared as previously described, using TCR primers listed in Table S5. Purification of total RNA was performed with the Qiagen AllPrep DNA/RNA kit. Before analysis, reads from multiple sequencing runs of the same library were pooled. The paper's processing steps were these. Reads were retained only if the reads had an exact TCR constant sequence, and the retained reads were trimmed to 150 nt and grouped according to their 12-nt molecular barcodes. Reads in each barcode group were sub-clustered using a 15% Levenshtein threshold, and a quality-weighted consensus sequence was built for each RNA molecule. Non-functional sequences were excluded, and lower-count sequences lying one edit away from another sequence were also excluded. Based on a fit of two negative binomial distributions, barcode sub-clusters having less than 20% of the maximum read count were discarded. Using fastp trimming at Q25 and MiXCR clonotype assembly, TCRdb reanalyzed the public sequencing data and kept in-frame beta chains. Records with the same CDR3 protein are collapsed into one entry carrying the most frequent genes and DNA. The V and J calls follow TCRdb's processing rather than the paper's. Across this sample there are hundreds of thousands of distinct CDR3 sequences, with over 25% seen only once. The leading ten clones occupy 0.7% to 0.95% of the sample.

Naive CD8 T cell libraries were made from roughly 18,000 to 920,000 sorted cells using 10%, 30% or 50% of purified RNA. Naive CD8 T cells were FACS-sorted as CD8+CD4-CCR7+CD45RA+ on a BD FACSAria II into RLT Plus buffer. Detection sensitivity was tested by spiking Jurkat RNA equal to about 10 TCR copies' worth into samples containing roughly 17,000-1,100,000 naive CD8 T cells. Enrichment of CD8 T cells was done with RosetteSep CD8+ T Cell Enrichment Cocktail plus Ficoll-Paque, and ACK red cell lysis came afterward. The sample belongs to a study of molecular identifiers for immune sequencing clone quantification (dated by TCRdb to the late 2010s). Regarding the complete study: In a replicate experiment, RNA from roughly 20,000 or 100,000 naive CD8 T cells was split into five aliquots, four of which were sequenced. This methods study benchmarked molecular-identifier clustering-based TCR repertoire sequencing (MIDCIRS) and TCR RNA copy counting, using CD8 T cells to do so.

Study-wide conclusions, independent of this receptor: Even against a background of one million naive CD8 T cells, spiked-in Jurkat TCR RNA amounting to a single cell's worth was reported to be detectable. Modeling indicated around 3.2 TCR RNA copies recovered per cell, compared with 9.5 to 10 by digital PCR, which implies a capture efficiency of 25% to 35%. When barcode sub-clustering was left out, chimeric consensus sequences inflated TCR diversity, with chimeras reaching as high as 47%. The naive libraries included spiked-in Jurkat TCR RNA (about nine copies' worth), and this Jurkat TCR RNA is not part of the donor repertoire. Highly expanded clone sizes could be underestimated because identical TCR molecules may share a barcode. In CMV-specific effector cells, over 98% of molecules were held by clones above 20 RNA copies, whereas under 1% of molecules were held by such clones in naive cells.

Reading from cysteine to phenylalanine, the CDR3 counts 14 amino acids. CDR3 DNA is the only sequence kept; it has 42 bases, read in frame from the first base. CDR1 LGHDT and CDR2 YNNKEL are derived from the germline V gene (reference sequence). V loses 4 bases of germline sequence and J loses 5 bases, and the interval between the two ends is 15 bases. The sample comprised naive CD8+ T cells from blood, with Jurkat cell RNA spiked in. The cell subset or site label on this specimen signifies: FACS-sorted CD8+CD4-CCR7+CD45RA+ naive T cells. The sequence is built from TRBV3-1 and TRBJ2-7; the D gene is tentatively TRBD1 or TRBD2, each matching 5 bases. This sequence originates from a human donor in good health. Some libraries in this study had Jurkat cell RNA spiked in. At the DNA level, the sequence is TGTGCCAGCAGCCCAAAGGCGAGGGGCCACGAGCAGTACTTC. Its protein reads: CASSPKARGHEQYF.